The T cell receptor (beta chain) under discussion was sequenced for a study of CD8+ T cells in alopecia areata. Study-level results: Alphabeta T cells residing in normal skin are also sequenced in scalp samples.

CDR1 and CDR2 from the germline V gene are SGHNT and YYREEE (reference sequence). The CDR3 runs 14 residues. V lost 4 bases to trimming and J lost 2 bases; unmatched junction nucleotides: 3. Extraction of RNA preceded its reverse transcription into cDNA, which served as the sequencing template. Repertoires were generated with immunoSEQ multiplex PCR, while TCRdb's copy carries only in-frame clones and drops some. The repertoire holds about 140,000 clones, 86% seen once, with roughly an eighth in the top ten. With respect to this clone: Its cognate antigen is unknown.

The treatment: oral pan-JAK inhibitor, 5-10 mg twice daily. Lesional scalp punch biopsies and peripheral blood were collected from alopecia areata patients. The receptor comes from a human donor with alopecia areata. The sequencing used CD8+ T cells sorted from blood, collected at week 4, from a patient treated with tofacitinib. V gene TRBV5-4 combines with J gene TRBJ2-7, with 10 nucleotides matching TRBD1. The CDR3 spells CASSGGQGAYEQYF. As DNA, the CDR3 is TGTGCCAGCAGCGGCGGACAGGGGGCCTACGAGCAGTACTTC.